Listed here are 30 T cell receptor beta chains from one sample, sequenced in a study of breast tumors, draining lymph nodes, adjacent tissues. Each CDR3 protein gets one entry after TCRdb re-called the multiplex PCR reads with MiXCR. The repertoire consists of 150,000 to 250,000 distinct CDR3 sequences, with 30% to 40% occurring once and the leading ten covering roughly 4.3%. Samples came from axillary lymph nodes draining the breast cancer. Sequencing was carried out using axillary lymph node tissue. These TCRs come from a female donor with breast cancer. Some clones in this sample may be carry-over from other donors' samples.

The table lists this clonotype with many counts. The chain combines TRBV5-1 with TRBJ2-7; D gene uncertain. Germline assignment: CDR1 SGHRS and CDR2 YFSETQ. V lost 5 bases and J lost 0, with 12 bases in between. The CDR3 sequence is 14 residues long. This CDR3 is CASRKAHSSYEQYF. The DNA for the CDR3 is TGCGCCAGCAGGAAAGCGCATAGCTCCTACGAGCAGTACTTC.

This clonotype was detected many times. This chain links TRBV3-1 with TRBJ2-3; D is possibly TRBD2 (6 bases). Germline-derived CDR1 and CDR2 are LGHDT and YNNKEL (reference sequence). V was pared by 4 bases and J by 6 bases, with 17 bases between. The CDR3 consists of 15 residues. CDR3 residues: CASSPIAERGDTQYF. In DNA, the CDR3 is TGTGCCAGCAGCCCCATAGCGGAGAGGGGTGATACGCAGTATTTT.

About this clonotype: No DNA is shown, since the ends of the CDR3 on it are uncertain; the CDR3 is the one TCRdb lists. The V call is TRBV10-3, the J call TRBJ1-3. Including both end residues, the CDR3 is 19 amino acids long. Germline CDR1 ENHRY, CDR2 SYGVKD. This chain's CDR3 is CAIRDQSDEQYFGPGTIYF.

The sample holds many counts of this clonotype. The CDR3, as DNA: TGTGCCAGCAGCTGGGGACTTCTCTCTGGAAACACCATATATTTT. Its protein product is CASSWGLLSGNTIYF. The chain recombines TRBV5-6 with TRBJ1-3; possible D gene TRBD1, 5 bases. The V end was cut by 3 bases, the J end by 0 bases, with 10 bases between. Germline V gene lookup returns CDR1 SGHDT and CDR2 YYEEEE. The CDR3 extends over 15 amino acids.

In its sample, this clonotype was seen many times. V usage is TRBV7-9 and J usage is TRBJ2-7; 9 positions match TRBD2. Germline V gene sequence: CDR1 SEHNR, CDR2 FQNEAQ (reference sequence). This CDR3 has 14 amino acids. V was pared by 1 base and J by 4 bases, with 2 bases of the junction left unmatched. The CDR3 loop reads CASSLGSGSYEQYF. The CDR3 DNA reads TGTGCCAGCAGCTTAGGTAGCGGGAGTTACGAGCAGTACTTC.

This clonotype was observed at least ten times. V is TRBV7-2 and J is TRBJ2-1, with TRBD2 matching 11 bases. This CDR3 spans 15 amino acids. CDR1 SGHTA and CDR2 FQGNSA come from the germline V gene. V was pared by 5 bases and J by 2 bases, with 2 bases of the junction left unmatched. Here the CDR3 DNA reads TGTGCCAGCAGCCCGGGACTAGCGGCCTACAATGAGCAGTTCTTC. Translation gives CASSPGLAAYNEQFF.

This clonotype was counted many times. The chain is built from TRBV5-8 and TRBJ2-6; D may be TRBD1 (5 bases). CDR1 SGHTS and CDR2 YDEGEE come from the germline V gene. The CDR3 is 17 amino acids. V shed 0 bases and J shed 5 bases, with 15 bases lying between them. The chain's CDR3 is CASSLAQALGRANVLTF. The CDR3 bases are TGTGCCAGCAGCTTGGCACAGGCCCTAGGGAGGGCCAACGTCCTGACTTTC. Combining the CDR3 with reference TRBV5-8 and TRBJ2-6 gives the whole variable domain EAGVTQSPTHLIKTRGQQATLRCSPISGHTSVYWYQQALGLGLQFLLWYDEGEERNRGNFPPRFSGRQFPNYSSELNVNALELEDSALYLCASSLAQALGRANVLTFGAGSRLTVL.

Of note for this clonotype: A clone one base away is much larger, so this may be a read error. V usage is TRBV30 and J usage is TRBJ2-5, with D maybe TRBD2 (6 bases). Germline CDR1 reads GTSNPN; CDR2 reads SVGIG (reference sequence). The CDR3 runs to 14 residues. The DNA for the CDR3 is TGTGCCCGGAGCCCGGGACGGAGGGTAGAGACCCAGTACTTC. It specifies CARSPGRRVETQYF.

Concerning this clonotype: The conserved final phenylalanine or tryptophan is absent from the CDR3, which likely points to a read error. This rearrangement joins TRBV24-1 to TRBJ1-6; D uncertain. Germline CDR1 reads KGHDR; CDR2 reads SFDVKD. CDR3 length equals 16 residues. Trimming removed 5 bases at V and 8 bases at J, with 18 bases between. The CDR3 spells CATSGWSGVGDSPLHL. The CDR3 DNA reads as TGTGCCACCAGTGGTTGGTCGGGAGTCGGTGATTCACCCCTCCACCTT.

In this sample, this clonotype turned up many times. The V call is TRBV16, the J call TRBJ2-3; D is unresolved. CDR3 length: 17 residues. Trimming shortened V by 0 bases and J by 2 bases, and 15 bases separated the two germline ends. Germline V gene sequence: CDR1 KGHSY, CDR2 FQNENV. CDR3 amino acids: CASSQSTPEWATDTQYF. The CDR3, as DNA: TGTGCCAGCAGCCAATCAACCCCGGAGTGGGCCACAGATACGCAGTATTTT.

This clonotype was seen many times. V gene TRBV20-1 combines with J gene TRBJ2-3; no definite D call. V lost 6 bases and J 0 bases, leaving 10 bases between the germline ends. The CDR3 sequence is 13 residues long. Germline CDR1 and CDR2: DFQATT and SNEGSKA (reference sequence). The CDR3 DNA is TGCAGTGCCATCGCGGTTAGCACAGATACGCAGTATTTT. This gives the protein CSAIAVSTDTQYF.

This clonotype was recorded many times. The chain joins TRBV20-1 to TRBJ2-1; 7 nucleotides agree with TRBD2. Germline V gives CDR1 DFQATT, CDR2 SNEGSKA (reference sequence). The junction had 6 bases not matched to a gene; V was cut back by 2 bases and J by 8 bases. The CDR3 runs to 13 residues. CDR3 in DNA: TGCAGTGCTAGAAATCCTAGCGGCCATGAGCAGTTCTTC. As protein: CSARNPSGHEQFF.

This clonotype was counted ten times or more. CDR3 coding DNA: TGTGCCAGCAGCCCTACAGTAAACACTGAAGCTTTCTTT. It codes for CASSPTVNTEAFF. The gene calls are TRBV2 and TRBJ1-1; D is undetermined. This CDR3 contains 13 residues. V lost 6 bases to trimming and J lost 2 bases, with 10 bases between them. The V gene's germline CDR1 is SNHLY and CDR2 FYNNEI.

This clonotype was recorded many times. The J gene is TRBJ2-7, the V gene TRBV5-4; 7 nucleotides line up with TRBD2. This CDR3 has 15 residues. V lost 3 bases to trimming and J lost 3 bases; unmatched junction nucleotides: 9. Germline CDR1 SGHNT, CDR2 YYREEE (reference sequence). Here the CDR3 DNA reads TGTGCCAGCAGCTCCGGGGCGGGAGCCCTCTACGAGCAGTACTTC. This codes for CASSSGAGALYEQYF.

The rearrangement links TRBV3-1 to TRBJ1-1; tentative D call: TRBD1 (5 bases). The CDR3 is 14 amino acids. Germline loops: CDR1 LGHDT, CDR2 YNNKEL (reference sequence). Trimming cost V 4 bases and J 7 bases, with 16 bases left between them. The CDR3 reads CASSPMTERNEAFF. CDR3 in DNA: TGTGCCAGCAGCCCTATGACAGAAAGGAATGAAGCTTTCTTT.

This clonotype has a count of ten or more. The CDR3 DNA follows: TGTGCCAGTAGTGCAACAGGGTTAAGTGAGCAGTTCTTC. Protein product: CASSATGLSEQFF. The chain couples TRBV19 to TRBJ2-1, with D maybe TRBD1 (6 bases). The CDR3 runs 13 residues. Germline V CDR1 and CDR2: LNHDA, SQIVND (reference sequence). V lost 5 bases and J 9 bases, leaving 14 bases between the germline ends.

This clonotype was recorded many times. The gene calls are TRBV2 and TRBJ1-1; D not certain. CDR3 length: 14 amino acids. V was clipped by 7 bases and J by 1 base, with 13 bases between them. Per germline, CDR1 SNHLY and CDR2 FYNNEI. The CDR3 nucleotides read TGTGCCAGCACCCGGACTGATGGGAACACTGAAGCTTTCTTT. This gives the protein CASTRTDGNTEAFF.

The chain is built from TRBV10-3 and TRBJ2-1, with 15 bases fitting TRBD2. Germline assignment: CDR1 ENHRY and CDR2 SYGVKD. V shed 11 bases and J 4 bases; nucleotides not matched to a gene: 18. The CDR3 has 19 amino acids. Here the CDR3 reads CAWSTRTSGRAKVYNEQFF. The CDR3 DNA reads TGTGCCTGGAGTACCCGGACTAGCGGGAGGGCCAAGGTTTACAATGAGCAGTTCTTC.

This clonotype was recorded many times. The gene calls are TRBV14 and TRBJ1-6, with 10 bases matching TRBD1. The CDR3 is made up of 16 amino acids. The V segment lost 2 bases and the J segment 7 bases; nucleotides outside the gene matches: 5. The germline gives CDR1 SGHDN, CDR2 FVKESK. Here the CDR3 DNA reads TGTGCCAGCAGCCAATTAAAGGGACAGGGGAATTCACCCCTCCACTTT. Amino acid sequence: CASSQLKGQGNSPLHF.

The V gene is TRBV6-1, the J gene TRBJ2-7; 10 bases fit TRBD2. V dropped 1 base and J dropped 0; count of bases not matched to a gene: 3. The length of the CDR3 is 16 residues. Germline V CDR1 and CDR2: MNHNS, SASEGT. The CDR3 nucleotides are TGTGCCAGCAGTGAAGAGATAGCGGGGGGCTCCTACGAGCAGTACTTC. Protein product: CASSEEIAGGSYEQYF.

CDR3 in DNA: TGCAGTGCTAGGGAGGGCTGGACTGAAGCTTTCTTT. Its translation is CSAREGWTEAFF. The chain has TRBV20-1 and TRBJ1-1; no clear D gene. The ends were cut back, 3 bases at V and 5 bases at J, with 10 bases in the middle. This CDR3 is built from 12 residues. The germline gives CDR1 DFQATT, CDR2 SNEGSKA (reference sequence).

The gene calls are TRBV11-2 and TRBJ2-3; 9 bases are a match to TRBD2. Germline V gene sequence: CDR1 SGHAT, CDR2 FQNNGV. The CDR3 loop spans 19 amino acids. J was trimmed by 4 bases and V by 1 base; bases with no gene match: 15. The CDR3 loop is CASSLVGSGLAGQADTQYF. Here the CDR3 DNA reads TGTGCCAGCAGCTTAGTCGGGAGTGGGCTAGCGGGACAAGCAGATACGCAGTATTTT. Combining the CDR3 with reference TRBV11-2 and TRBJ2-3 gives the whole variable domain EAGVAQSPRYKIIEKRQSVAFWCNPISGHATLYWYQQILGQGPKLLIQFQNNGVVDDSQLPKDRFSAERLKGVDSTLKIQPAKLEDSAVYLCASSLVGSGLAGQADTQYFGPGTRLTVL.

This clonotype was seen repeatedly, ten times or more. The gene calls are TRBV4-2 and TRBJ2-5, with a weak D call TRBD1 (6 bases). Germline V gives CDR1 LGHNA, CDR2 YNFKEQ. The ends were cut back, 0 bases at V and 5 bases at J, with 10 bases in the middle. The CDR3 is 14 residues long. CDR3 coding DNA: TGTGCCAGCAGCCAAGATCCTCAGGGGGAGACCCAGTACTTC. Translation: CASSQDPQGETQYF.

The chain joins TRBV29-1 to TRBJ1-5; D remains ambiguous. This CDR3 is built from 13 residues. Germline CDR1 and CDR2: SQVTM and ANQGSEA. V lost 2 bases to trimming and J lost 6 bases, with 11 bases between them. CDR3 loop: CSVEPQGGQPQHF. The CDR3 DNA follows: TGCAGCGTTGAACCCCAAGGCGGTCAGCCCCAGCATTTT.

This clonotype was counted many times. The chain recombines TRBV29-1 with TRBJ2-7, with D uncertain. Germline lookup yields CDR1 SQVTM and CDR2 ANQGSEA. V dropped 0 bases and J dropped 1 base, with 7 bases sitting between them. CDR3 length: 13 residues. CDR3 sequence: CSVEDRQSYEQYF. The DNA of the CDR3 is TGCAGCGTTGAAGATCGGCAGTCCTACGAGCAGTACTTC.

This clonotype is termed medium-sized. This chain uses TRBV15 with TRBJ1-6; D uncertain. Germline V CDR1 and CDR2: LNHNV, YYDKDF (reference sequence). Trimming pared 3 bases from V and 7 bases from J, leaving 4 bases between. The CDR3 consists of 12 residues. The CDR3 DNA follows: TGTGCCACCAGCAGTGAAAATTCACCCCTCCACTTT. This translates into CATSSENSPLHF. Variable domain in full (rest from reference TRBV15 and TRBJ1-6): DAMVIQNPRYQVTQFGKPVTLSCSQTLNHNVMYWYQQKSSQAPKLLFHYYDKDFNNEADTPDNFQSRRPNTSFCFLDIRSPGLGDTAMYLCATSSENSPLHFGNGTRLTVT.

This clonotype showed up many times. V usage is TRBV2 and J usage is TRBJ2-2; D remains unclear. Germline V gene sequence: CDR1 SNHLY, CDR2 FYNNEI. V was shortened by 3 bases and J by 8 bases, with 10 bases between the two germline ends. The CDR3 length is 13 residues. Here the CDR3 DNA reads TGTGCCAGCAGTGAGGGCGTGGCGGGGGAGCTGTTTTTT. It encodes CASSEGVAGELFF.

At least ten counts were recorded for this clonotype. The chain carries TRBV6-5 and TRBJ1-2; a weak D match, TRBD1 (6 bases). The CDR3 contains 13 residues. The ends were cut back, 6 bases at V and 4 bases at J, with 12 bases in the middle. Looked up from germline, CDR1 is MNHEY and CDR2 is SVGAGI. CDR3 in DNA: TGTGCCAGCAGCCCCCGGGGGCGCTATGGCTACACCTTC. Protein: CASSPRGRYGYTF.

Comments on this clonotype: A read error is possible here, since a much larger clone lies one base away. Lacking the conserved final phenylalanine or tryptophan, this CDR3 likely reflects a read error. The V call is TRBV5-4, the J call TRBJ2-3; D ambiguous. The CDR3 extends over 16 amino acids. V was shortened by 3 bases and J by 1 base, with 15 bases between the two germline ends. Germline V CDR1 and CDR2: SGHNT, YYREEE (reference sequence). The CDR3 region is CASSWTGEVGTDTQYL. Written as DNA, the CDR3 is TGTGCCAGCAGCTGGACGGGTGAGGTCGGCACAGATACGCAGTATCTT.

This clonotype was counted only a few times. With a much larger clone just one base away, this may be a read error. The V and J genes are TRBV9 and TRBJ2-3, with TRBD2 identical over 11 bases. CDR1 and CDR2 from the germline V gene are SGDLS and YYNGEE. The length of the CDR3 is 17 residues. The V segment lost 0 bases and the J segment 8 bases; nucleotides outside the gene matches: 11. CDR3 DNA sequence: TGTGCCAGCAGCGTAGGAGGTAGCGGGGGGGCGGCAGCTACGCAGTATTTT. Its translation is CASSVGGSGGAAATQYF.